The present T cell receptor (beta chain) was sequenced within a study of blood T cell repertoires in COVID-19. Method: immunoSEQ multiplex PCR; TCRdb's copy keeps in-frame clones and lacks some. The sample gives 200,000 to 300,000 clones, around nine tenths of which show up once; around 9.1% is in the top ten. The trim removed 3 bases at V and 5 bases at J, leaving 13 bases unmatched. Per the germline V gene, CDR1 is SGDLS and CDR2 is YYNGEE. CDR3 size: 16 residues. The chain couples TRBV9 to TRBJ2-7; 8 nucleotides line up with TRBD1. This receptor was identified in a man between 35 and 55 years old who had recovered from COVID-19. The sample comprised peripheral blood. The CDR3 DNA reads TGTGCCAGCAGCGGGACTGACAGGGGAGGTCTCCACGAGCAGTACTTC. Translated, it gives CASSGTDRGGLHEQYF.